One and the same sample provided the 23 T cell receptor beta chains below, sequenced in a study of cytomegalovirus exposure and HLA in healthy donors. Repertoires were generated with immunoSEQ multiplex PCR, while TCRdb's copy carries only in-frame clones and drops some. In the table there are some 260,000 clones, about nine tenths of which are singletons. The sequenced material came from PBMCs. The receptors shown here come from a woman aged 25 to 45 in good health and CMV-seronegative.

The genes are TRBV5-6 and TRBJ2-7; 9 positions match TRBD1. The CDR3 has 14 amino acids. In germline, CDR1 is SGHDT, CDR2 YYEEEE. Trimming at V came to 3 bases and at J to 2 bases, leaving 3 bases not matched to a gene. CDR3 nucleotides: TGTGCCAGCAGCTACAGGGGGCGCCCCTACGAGCAGTACTTC. It encodes CASSYRGRPYEQYF. Full variable domain (missing parts from reference TRBV5-6 and TRBJ2-7): DAGVTQSPTHLIKTRGQQVTLRCSPKSGHDTVSWYQQALGQGPQFIFQYYEEEERQRGNFPDRFSGHQFPNYSSELNVNALLLGDSALYLCASSYRGRPYEQYFGPGTRLTVT.

V usage is TRBV2 and J usage is TRBJ2-2; the D call may be TRBD1 or TRBD2 (5 bases each). This CDR3 has 13 amino acids. Deletions cut 10 bases from V and 5 bases from J, with 14 bases between. In germline, CDR1 is SNHLY, CDR2 FYNNEI. In nucleotides, the CDR3 is TGTGCCACCCCGAGGGGCAGTACCGGGGAGCTGTTTTTT. Translated, it gives CATPRGSTGELFF.

This chain joins TRBV6-4 and TRBJ1-2; TRBD1 is a possible D gene (5 bases). The germline V gene has CDR1 MRHNA and CDR2 SNTAGT. The CDR3 has 13 amino acids. Trimming left V 6 bases short and J 4 bases short, with 12 bases between. CDR3 sequence (DNA): TGTGCCAGCAGCGCGGGGGTCGGCTATGGCTACACCTTC. It specifies CASSAGVGYGYTF.

The rearrangement links TRBV5-4 to TRBJ2-7; 8 nucleotides line up with TRBD1. The CDR3 is 15 residues long. Losses at the gene ends were 1 base for V and 8 bases for J; bases not matched to a gene: 11. CDR1 is SGHNT, CDR2 YYREEE, per germline (reference sequence). The CDR3 loop is CASSLQGTGSIKQYF. CDR3 nucleotide sequence: TGTGCCAGCAGCTTGCAAGGGACAGGATCTATTAAGCAGTACTTC.

Here the CDR3 DNA reads TGTGCCAGCAGCGGTACCGGAGGCTCCTACAATGAGCAGTTCTTC. It encodes CASSGTGGSYNEQFF. The chain joins TRBV9 to TRBJ2-1; perhaps TRBD2 as D (5 bases). Trimming removed 3 bases at V and 0 bases at J, with 10 bases between. This CDR3 is 15 amino acids long. Per the germline V gene, CDR1 is SGDLS and CDR2 is YYNGEE.

The chain uses TRBV7-2 and TRBJ2-2, with a weak D call TRBD1 (5 bases). Deletions cut 0 bases from V and 4 bases from J, with 9 bases between. Germline assignment: CDR1 SGHTA and CDR2 FQGNSA. This CDR3 has 15 residues. The CDR3 loop reads CASSLATGATGELFF. CDR3 in DNA: TGTGCCAGCAGCTTAGCCACAGGAGCCACCGGGGAGCTGTTTTTT.

The genes are TRBV6-6 and TRBJ2-1; 9 bases align to TRBD1. V lost 6 bases, J lost 5 bases, and 8 bases stayed unmatched. Looked up from germline, CDR1 is MNHNY and CDR2 is SVGAGI (reference sequence). The CDR3 contains 15 residues. This CDR3 is CASSRPGQGHNEQFF. The CDR3 nucleotides read TGTGCCAGCAGCCGGCCGGGACAGGGTCACAATGAGCAGTTCTTC.

This clone was detected only once. The rearrangement links TRBV29-1 to TRBJ2-7; TRBD1 matches 7 bases. Germline CDR1 is SQVTM and CDR2 is ANQGSEA. The CDR3 extends over 15 amino acids. J was trimmed by 0 bases and V by 0 bases; bases with no gene match: 5. The CDR3 loop reads CSVEERTGNSYEQYF. The CDR3 DNA sequence: TGCAGCGTTGAAGAGAGGACAGGAAACTCCTACGAGCAGTACTTC.

The J gene is TRBJ1-2, the V gene TRBV9; D gene uncertain. Germline V lookup: CDR1 SGDLS, CDR2 YYNGEE. Deletions cut 3 bases from V and 4 bases from J, with 7 bases between. The CDR3 totals 12 residues. The CDR3 loop is CASSETRYGYTF. CDR3 coding DNA: TGTGCCAGCAGCGAGACCCGCTATGGCTACACCTTC.

This clone has only one observation. The genes are TRBV9 and TRBJ2-7; 7 nucleotides match TRBD2. Germline values: CDR1 SGDLS, CDR2 YYNGEE. The J segment lost 2 bases and the V segment lost 0 bases, leaving 2 bases of the junction unmatched. This CDR3 comprises 14 residues. CDR3 sequence (DNA): TGTGCCAGCAGCGTAGGGGGGAGGGCCTACGAGCAGTACTTC. The encoded protein is CASSVGGRAYEQYF.

The V call is TRBV5-5, the J call TRBJ2-3; no clear D gene. Germline V lookup: CDR1 SGHKS, CDR2 YYEKEE (reference sequence). V was clipped by 2 bases and J by 4 bases, with 8 bases between them. This CDR3 region has 13 residues. DNA for the CDR3: TGTGCCAGCAGCTTCCACGATGCAGATACGCAGTATTTT. This encodes CASSFHDADTQYF.

The chain uses TRBV9 and TRBJ1-2, with a weak D call TRBD1 (5 bases). CDR1 and CDR2 (germline): SGDLS, YYNGEE. The CDR3 runs to 14 residues. Trimming pared 3 bases from V and 4 bases from J, leaving 13 bases between. This chain's CDR3 is CASSAGTSSYGYTF. The DNA for the CDR3 is TGTGCCAGCAGCGCGGGGACCTCTAGCTATGGCTACACCTTC. The full variable domain, in which reference TRBV9 and TRBJ1-2 provide the parts outside the CDR3, is DSGVTQTPKHLITATGQRVTLRCSPRSGDLSVYWYQQSLDQGLQFLIQYYNGEERAKGNILERFSAQQFPDLHSELNLSSLELGDSALYFCASSAGTSSYGYTFGSGTRLTVV.

The chain couples TRBV11-2 to TRBJ2-7; D may correspond to TRBD1 or TRBD2 (6 bases each). Germline V gene sequence: CDR1 SGHAT, CDR2 FQNNGV. The CDR3 is 15 residues long. V was trimmed by 2 bases and J by 3 bases, leaving 14 bases between them. DNA of the CDR3: TGTGCCAGCAGCTTAACGTCAGGGGACTTCTACGAGCAGTACTTC. Amino acid sequence: CASSLTSGDFYEQYF.

This clone has only a few counts. The rearrangement joins TRBV25-1 to TRBJ1-5, with TRBD1 matching 8 bases. This CDR3 comprises 13 residues. V was pared by 2 bases and J by 10 bases, with 4 bases of the junction left unmatched. Germline values: CDR1 MGHDK, CDR2 SYGVNS. This CDR3 reads CASSEPGGRPQHF. As DNA, the CDR3 is TGTGCCAGCAGTGAACCAGGGGGCCGACCCCAGCATTTT.

The J gene is TRBJ1-5, the V gene TRBV4-3; 9 bases agree with TRBD1. This CDR3 is built from 15 residues. From germline, CDR1 is LGHNA and CDR2 YSLEER. The V segment lost 1 base and the J segment 7 bases; nucleotides outside the gene matches: 5. CDR3 DNA: TGCGCCAGCAGCCAAGTTCGACAGGGGGGCCAGCCCCAGCATTTT. This encodes CASSQVRQGGQPQHF.

This chain links TRBV7-9 with TRBJ2-1, with 10 positions matching TRBD1. In germline, CDR1 is SEHNR, CDR2 FQNEAQ (reference sequence). The length of the CDR3 is 16 residues. Losses at the gene ends were 5 bases for V and 8 bases for J; bases not matched to a gene: 12. This chain's CDR3 is CASSPDPGQGLHEQFF. CDR3 nucleotides: TGTGCCAGCAGCCCCGACCCGGGACAGGGGTTGCATGAGCAGTTCTTC.

The chain joins TRBV2 to TRBJ2-5; D is unclear. CDR3 size: 18 residues. The germline CDR1 and CDR2 sequences are SNHLY and FYNNEI. V lost 1 base, J lost 7 bases, and 25 bases lay in between. This CDR3 is CASSEGRQVKPNIGTQYF. The CDR3 coding sequence is TGTGCCAGCAGTGAAGGTCGCCAGGTGAAGCCGAACATCGGGACCCAGTACTTC.

The V gene is TRBV28, the J gene TRBJ1-2, with D hard to call. CDR1 and CDR2 from the germline V gene are MDHEN and SYDVKM. The CDR3 covers 16 residues. Trimming took 3 bases from V and 6 from J, leaving 20 bases between them. The DNA for the CDR3 is TGTGCCAGCAGTTTCCGGAATGTGAACGTAAGAGATGGCTACACCTTC. This gives the protein CASSFRNVNVRDGYTF.

V and J are TRBV4-2 and TRBJ2-1; maybe TRBD2 (6 bases). CDR3 length: 16 residues. Germline CDR1 reads LGHNA; CDR2 reads YNFKEQ. Between the trimmed V and J ends, which lost 0 bases and 4 bases, there was a span of 13 bases. The CDR3 sequence: CASSQDRSGPYNEQFF. The CDR3 DNA is TGTGCCAGCAGCCAAGATAGGAGCGGGCCTTACAATGAGCAGTTCTTC.

The chain has TRBV19 and TRBJ2-7; no definite D call. The V gene lost 5 bases and the J gene lost 6 bases, with 8 bases spanning the gap. The CDR3 spans 11 residues. The V gene's germline CDR1 is LNHDA and CDR2 SQIVND (reference sequence). CDR3 loop: CASSQKSEQYF. CDR3 bases: TGTGCCAGTAGTCAGAAGAGCGAGCAGTACTTC.

The chain has TRBV2 and TRBJ2-5; perhaps TRBD2 as D (7 bases). Per germline, CDR1 SNHLY and CDR2 FYNNEI. The CDR3 is made up of 15 amino acids. V was pared by 3 bases and J by 4 bases, with 15 bases between. CDR3 amino acids: CASSEVWGGGETQYF. The CDR3 coding sequence is TGTGCCAGCAGTGAGGTTTGGGGGGGCGGAGAGACCCAGTACTTC.

CDR3 nucleotides: TGTGCCAGCAGCTTAATAGACACCTACGAGCAGTACTTC. This translates into CASSLIDTYEQYF. The V gene is TRBV7-9, the J gene TRBJ2-7; D is undetermined. V was shortened by 2 bases and J by 2 bases, with 7 bases between the two germline ends. This CDR3 comprises 13 residues. Looked up from germline, CDR1 is SEHNR and CDR2 is FQNEAQ (reference sequence).

CDR3 sequence (DNA): TGCGCCAGCAGCTACACTAGCGGGAGTTTGTACAATGAGCAGTTCTTC. This sequence encodes CASSYTSGSLYNEQFF. The chain is built from TRBV5-1 and TRBJ2-1, with TRBD2 matching over 11 bases. The length of the CDR3 is 16 residues. With 3 bases clipped from V and 4 bases from J, the junction kept 6 bases outside the gene matches. The germline gives CDR1 SGHRS, CDR2 YFSETQ.